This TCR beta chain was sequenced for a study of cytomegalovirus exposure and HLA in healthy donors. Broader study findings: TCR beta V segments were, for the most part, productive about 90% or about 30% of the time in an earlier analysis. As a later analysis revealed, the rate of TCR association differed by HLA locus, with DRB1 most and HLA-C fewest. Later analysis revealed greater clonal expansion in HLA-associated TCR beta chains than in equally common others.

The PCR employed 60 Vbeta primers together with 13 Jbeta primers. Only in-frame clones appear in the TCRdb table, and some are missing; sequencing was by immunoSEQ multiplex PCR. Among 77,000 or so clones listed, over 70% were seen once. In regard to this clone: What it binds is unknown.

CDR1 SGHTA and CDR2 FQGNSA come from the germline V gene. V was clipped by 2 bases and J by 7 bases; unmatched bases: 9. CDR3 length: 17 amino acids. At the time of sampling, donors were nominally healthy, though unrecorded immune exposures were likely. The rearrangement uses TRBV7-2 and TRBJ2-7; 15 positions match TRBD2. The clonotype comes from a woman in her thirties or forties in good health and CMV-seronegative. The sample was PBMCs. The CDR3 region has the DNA TGTGCCAGCAGCTTATTCGGACTAGCGGGGGGGCCGGGGGAGCAGTACTTC. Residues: CASSLFGLAGGPGEQYF.